This T cell receptor (beta chain) was obtained from a study of molecular identifiers for immune sequencing clone quantification. Via MiXCR, TCRdb re-called the PCR reads, giving one row per CDR3 protein. This table has fewer than 100,000 distinct CDR3 sequences, roughly a fifth appearing once. In its sample, this clonotype was seen many times. The length of the CDR3 is 16 residues. Germline V gene data show CDR1 as SGHVS and CDR2 as FNYEAQ. V gave up 5 bases and J gave up 5 bases, with 22 bases separating them. The chain recombines TRBV7-6 with TRBJ2-7; TRBD2 is a possible D gene (6 bases). The sequenced sample consisted of naive CD8+ T cells from blood, with Jurkat cell RNA spiked in. Sample subset: FACS-sorted CD8+CD4-CCR7+CD45RA+ naive T cells. The TCR comes from a human donor in good health. Some libraries in this study had Jurkat cell RNA spiked in. The CDR3 coding sequence is TGTGCCAGCAGCCCATACGGAGGGCTTCAACCCCACGAGCAGTACTTC. Its translation is CASSPYGGLQPHEQYF.